This T cell receptor beta chain is from a study of pediatric ulcerative colitis. Study-level findings and limits: A couple of rectal clonotypes were found only in ulcerative colitis patients, all of them. Total lymphocyte DNA, not sorted subsets, was the template.

To note about this clone: Its antigen is currently unknown.

Measured with immunoSEQ multiplex PCR; TCRdb has only the in-frame clones, and not every one. Of about 60,000 clones in the sample, more than 75% were seen once. Germline V lookup: CDR1 MGHRA, CDR2 YSYEKL. Germline trimming cut 0 bases from V and 6 bases from J; bases unmatched to any gene: 12. The CDR3 extends over 18 amino acids. This receptor was taken from a boy aged 10-17 years who was a control in a study of pediatric ulcerative colitis. The rearrangement joins TRBV4-1 to TRBJ2-5, with TRBD2 matching over 11 bases. Sequencing used blood. The CDR3 protein is CASSQEAPLAGVPKTQYF. Here the CDR3 DNA reads TGCGCCAGCAGCCAAGAGGCCCCACTAGCGGGAGTACCGAAGACCCAGTACTTC.